The 16 T cell receptor beta chains in this list originate from one sample, sequenced in a study of T cells in Graves' hyperthyroidism and ophthalmopathy. Amplified TCR beta CDR3 regions derived from RNA transcripts. The HTBI set primed first-round TCR CDR3 RT-PCR. TCRdb re-analysed the multiplex PCR reads in MiXCR, keeping a single row per CDR3 protein. The repertoire includes fewer than 550,000 distinct CDR3 sequences, 15% to 19% of them detected once, and 7.5% to 8% sits in the top ten. The source material was blood. Receptor source: a woman younger than 30 with Graves' hyperthyroidism.

The sample holds a few counts of this clonotype. This rearrangement joins TRBV11-2 to TRBJ1-1; D unclear. The CDR3 length is 11 residues. Germline V gene lookup returns CDR1 SGHAT and CDR2 FQNNGV. The germline V and J ends were trimmed by 8 bases and 3 bases, with 7 bases remaining between them. The CDR3 DNA reads TGTGCCAGCCGCCGGGACACTGAAGCTTTCTTT. This gives the protein CASRRDTEAFF.

The table lists this clonotype with many counts. The DNA for the CDR3 is TGTGCCAGCAGCTTGGCGCGGAGGGGGGGGACCGGGGAGCTGTTTTTT. This codes for CASSLARRGGTGELFF. V gene TRBV5-6 combines with J gene TRBJ2-2; tentative D call: TRBD2 (7 bases). V gave up 0 bases and J gave up 5 bases, with 14 bases separating them. The CDR3 length is 16 residues. Germline V gene data show CDR1 as SGHDT and CDR2 as YYEEEE.

The chain is built from TRBV30 and TRBJ2-5, with a weak D call TRBD2 (5 bases). V lost 4 bases and J 5 bases, leaving 17 bases between the germline ends. Germline V CDR1 and CDR2: GTSNPN, SVGIG (reference sequence). This CDR3 comprises 14 residues. The chain's CDR3 is CAWTQEVGVETQYF. The DNA of the CDR3 is TGTGCCTGGACCCAGGAGGTGGGAGTGGAGACCCAGTACTTC.

About this clonotype itself: The junction and the germline gene differ at one end; a read error may be behind it. V gene TRBV12-3 or TRBV12-4 combines with J gene TRBJ2-7; 7 positions agree with TRBD1. The CDR3 covers 13 residues. DNA of the CDR3: TGTGCCCGCAGTGCCGGGACAGCCTACGAGCAGTACTTC. This sequence encodes CARSAGTAYEQYF.

This clonotype occurred many times. The chain has TRBV4-1 and TRBJ1-2; D remains ambiguous. The germline CDR1 and CDR2 sequences are MGHRA and YSYEKL. Trimming stripped 7 bases from V and 5 bases from J, with 8 bases between. The CDR3 covers 11 residues. CDR3 in amino acids: CASNDGYGYTF. CDR3 DNA sequence: TGCGCCAGCAATGACGGGTATGGCTACACCTTC.

This clonotype has only a few counts. The chain is built from TRBV10-3 and TRBJ2-7, with 7 bases identical to TRBD2. J was trimmed by 2 bases and V by 0 bases; bases with no gene match: 4. The CDR3 length is 15 residues. Germline CDR1 reads ENHRY; CDR2 reads SYGVKD. The CDR3 nucleotides read TGTGCCATCAGTGAGTCTGGGGAGGGGACCTACGAGCAGTACTTC. Its translation is CAISESGEGTYEQYF.

This clonotype occurred many times. The V and J genes are TRBV12-3 or TRBV12-4 and TRBJ1-1; D gene ambiguous. Trimming pared 5 bases from V and 3 bases from J, leaving 7 bases between. The CDR3 runs 12 residues. CDR3 sequence: CASSREDTEAFF. The CDR3 DNA is TGTGCCAGCAGTCGGGAGGACACTGAAGCTTTCTTT.

This clonotype has at least ten counts. The gene calls are TRBV9 and TRBJ1-2, with D unresolved. Germline CDR1 reads SGDLS; CDR2 reads YYNGEE. The V gene lost 0 bases and the J gene lost 4 bases, with 10 bases spanning the gap. CDR3 length equals 14 residues. The CDR3 region is CASSVAGQPYGYTF. The DNA for the CDR3 is TGTGCCAGCAGCGTAGCCGGGCAACCCTATGGCTACACCTTC.

The CDR3 sequence: CAWNGVGGYTF. In nucleotides, the CDR3 is TGTGCCTGGAACGGTGTGGGTGGCTACACCTTC. The rearrangement uses TRBV30 and TRBJ1-2, with D uncertain. The CDR3 contains 11 residues. CDR1 is GTSNPN, CDR2 SVGIG, per germline (reference sequence). V gave up 4 bases and J gave up 7 bases, with 10 bases separating them.

This clonotype was observed at least ten times. This chain joins TRBV11-2 and TRBJ1-5, with 10 positions matching TRBD1. The CDR3 consists of 13 residues. The junction had 2 bases not matched to a gene; V was cut back by 5 bases and J by 7 bases. Germline loops: CDR1 SGHAT, CDR2 FQNNGV. CDR3 sequence: CASSRDRGQPQHF. Written as DNA, the CDR3 is TGTGCCAGCAGCAGGGACAGGGGCCAGCCCCAGCATTTT.

Ten or more counts support this clonotype. V gene TRBV6-1 combines with J gene TRBJ2-5; 11 positions match TRBD1. This CDR3 has 16 amino acids. With 1 base clipped from V and 5 bases from J, the junction kept 6 bases outside the gene matches. Germline lookup yields CDR1 MNHNS and CDR2 SASEGT. The CDR3 nucleotides read TGTGCCAGCAGTGAAGTGCTGGGACAGGGGGGGGAGACCCAGTACTTC. It specifies CASSEVLGQGGETQYF.

This clonotype was picked up many times. This chain connects TRBV18 to TRBJ2-1; tentatively, D is TRBD1 or TRBD2 (5 bases each). This CDR3 comprises 13 residues. Per germline, CDR1 KGHSH and CDR2 LQKENI. V was cut by 8 bases and J by 6 bases, with 14 bases left in between. In DNA form, the CDR3 reads TGTGCCAGCAGCCCCACTGGGGGCAATGAGCAGTTCTTC. Residues: CASSPTGGNEQFF.

In regard to this clonotype: This may stem from a read error, because a much larger clone lies one nucleotide away. This rearrangement joins TRBV12-5 to TRBJ2-1; D gene uncertain. The germline V gene has CDR1 LGHNT and CDR2 FRNRAP. Trimming left V 1 base short and J 12 bases short, with 13 bases between. The CDR3 has 13 residues. The CDR3 loop reads CASGLGQADGQFF. CDR3 DNA: TGTGCTAGTGGTTTGGGGCAGGCGGATGGGCAGTTCTTC.

There are many counts of this clonotype. The chain uses TRBV6-2 or TRBV6-3 and TRBJ2-1; TRBD2 matches 11 bases. Trimming cost V 7 bases and J 3 bases; bases outside gene matches: 2. Germline V gives CDR1 MNHEY, CDR2 SVGEGT. This CDR3 spans 14 amino acids. For the CDR3, the DNA is TGTGCCAGCAAACTAGCGGGAGACTACAATGAGCAGTTCTTC. This codes for CASKLAGDYNEQFF.

This clonotype was observed many times. V and J are TRBV28 and TRBJ2-1; the D gene is possibly TRBD1 (5 bases). This CDR3 comprises 15 residues. In germline, CDR1 is MDHEN, CDR2 SYDVKM. V gave up 5 bases and J gave up 0 bases, with 11 bases separating them. In DNA, the CDR3 is TGTGCCAGCAGTCCGACAGAAGTCTCCTACAATGAGCAGTTCTTC. Residues: CASSPTEVSYNEQFF.

About this clonotype itself: The junction shows a germline mismatch at one end, possibly a read error. This rearrangement joins TRBV7-7 to TRBJ2-1, with a weak D call TRBD2 (5 bases). Looked up from germline, CDR1 is SSHAT and CDR2 is FNYEAQ (reference sequence). This CDR3 comprises 15 residues. The CDR3 is CASSPDYREDNEQFF. CDR3 coding DNA: TGTGCTAGCAGCCCCGACTACCGGGAAGACAATGAGCAGTTCTTC.